The T cell receptor (beta chain) under discussion was sequenced for a study of T cell responses to AZD1222 COVID-19 vaccine. The CDR3 runs to 13 residues. The germline gives CDR1 MDHEN, CDR2 SYDVKM. V lost 8 bases to trimming and J lost 6 bases; unmatched junction nucleotides: 4. Study-wide findings and caveats: Spike-specific TCR breadth and depth went up after people got two AZD1222 doses.

A remark on this clone: The antigen remains unidentified.

Repertoires were generated with immunoSEQ multiplex PCR, while TCRdb's copy carries only in-frame clones and drops some. The table has some 80,000 clones, around 88% seen once. The chain uses TRBV28 and TRBJ1-5, with TRBD1 identical over 10 bases. Material: peripheral blood, obtained 28 days after the second dose of the MenACWY control vaccine. The source is an adult who received the MenACWY meningococcal vaccine as a control. CDR3 in amino acids: CASGGTGVQPQHF. In DNA, the CDR3 is TGTGCCAGCGGCGGGACAGGGGTTCAGCCCCAGCATTTT.